These 14 T cell receptor beta chains were all obtained from the same sample, sequenced in a study of T cell responses to AZD1222 COVID-19 vaccine. The method was immunoSEQ multiplex PCR; TCRdb's version includes in-frame clones alone and lacks a portion of them. The sample has about 150,000 clones, roughly nine tenths seen once. Here the sequenced sample was peripheral blood, taken after recovery from COVID-19. The receptors here all came from an adult who had recovered from COVID-19.

CDR3 amino acids: CASSSPGQGVTKLFF. CDR3 nucleotide sequence: TGTGCCAGCAGCTCCCCCGGACAGGGGGTGACAAAACTGTTTTTT. The chain joins TRBV2 to TRBJ1-4; 10 positions agree with TRBD1. V dropped 6 bases and J dropped 10; count of bases not matched to a gene: 11. CDR1 and CDR2 (germline): SNHLY, FYNNEI. This CDR3 spans 15 amino acids.

V usage is TRBV12-3 or TRBV12-4 and J usage is TRBJ2-7; D ambiguous. This CDR3 spans 13 amino acids. The V end lost 6 bases, the J end lost 3 bases, and 12 bases lay between the germline ends. In DNA form, the CDR3 reads TGTGCCAGCAGCCCCGGGCTTTACTACGAGCAGTACTTC. This sequence encodes CASSPGLYYEQYF.

The chain uses TRBV7-3 and TRBJ2-3; 7 positions agree with TRBD2. Unmatched junction bases numbered 8, after V lost 4 bases and J lost 1 base. CDR3 length: 16 amino acids. CDR1 and CDR2 (germline): SGHTA, FQGTGA. In nucleotides, the CDR3 is TGTGCCAGCAGCTCTTCGACTAGCTCAGGCACAGATACGCAGTATTTT. Translating gives CASSSSTSSGTDTQYF. The full variable domain, with the rest looked up from reference TRBV7-3 and TRBJ2-3, is GAGVSQTPSNKVTEKGKYVELRCDPISGHTALYWYRQSLGQGPEFLIYFQGTGAADDSGLPNDRFFAVRPEGSVSTLKIQRTERGDSAVYLCASSSSTSSGTDTQYFGPGTRLTVL.

The chain employs TRBV4-1 and TRBJ2-2; no clear D. The CDR3 is 15 amino acids. Germline CDR1 MGHRA, CDR2 YSYEKL. With 1 base removed from V and 1 base from J, the gap between germline ends came to 7 bases. CDR3 in DNA: TGCGCCAGCAGCCAAGTGGGCAGGAACACCGGGGAGCTGTTTTTT. Protein product: CASSQVGRNTGELFF.

V usage is TRBV19 and J usage is TRBJ2-7; 7 bases fit TRBD1. Trimming cost V 7 bases and J 2 bases; bases outside gene matches: 8. Per the germline V gene, CDR1 is LNHDA and CDR2 is SQIVND (reference sequence). The CDR3 extends over 14 amino acids. CDR3 nucleotides: TGTGCCAGTACGCCCCGGGACAGAGCCTACGAGCAGTACTTC. Amino acid sequence: CASTPRDRAYEQYF.

This rearrangement joins TRBV4-1 to TRBJ2-3; TRBD2 aligns across 9 bases. Germline CDR1 and CDR2: MGHRA and YSYEKL. V lost 0 bases and J lost 6; bases outside the gene matches: 10. This CDR3 contains 17 residues. This CDR3 reads CASSQDTAGGPVDTQYF. The CDR3 DNA sequence: TGCGCCAGCAGCCAAGATACGGCGGGAGGGCCGGTGGATACGCAGTATTTT.

This chain links TRBV7-2 with TRBJ2-2; D is unclear. This CDR3 spans 13 amino acids. The V end lost 7 bases, the J end lost 5 bases, and 11 bases lay between the germline ends. The germline CDR1 and CDR2 sequences are SGHTA and FQGNSA. The chain's CDR3 is CASTLTRTGELFF. The CDR3 nucleotides read TGTGCCAGCACCCTAACCCGAACCGGGGAGCTGTTTTTT. Full variable domain (rest looked up from reference TRBV7-2 and TRBJ2-2): GAGVSQSPSNKVTEKGKDVELRCDPISGHTALYWYRQSLGQGLEFLIYFQGNSAPDKSGLPSDRFSAERTGGSVSTLTIQRTQQEDSAVYLCASTLTRTGELFFGEGSRLTVL.

The chain uses TRBV9 and TRBJ2-2; D gene unclear. Germline V lookup: CDR1 SGDLS, CDR2 YYNGEE. Trimming pared 1 base from V and 5 bases from J, leaving 9 bases between. CDR3 length: 14 amino acids. CDR3 nucleotide sequence: TGTGCCAGCAGCGTAAAGCTAGAGACCGGGGAGCTGTTTTTT. Translation: CASSVKLETGELFF.

The chain is built from TRBV6-5 and TRBJ2-7; D gene unclear. There are 16 residues in the CDR3. The V end was cut by 4 bases, the J end by 1 base, with 17 bases between. From germline, CDR1 is MNHEY and CDR2 SVGAGI. This CDR3 reads CASSFNSWAESYEQYF. The DNA of the CDR3 is TGTGCCAGCAGTTTTAATAGTTGGGCAGAATCCTACGAGCAGTACTTC.

The rearrangement links TRBV5-4 to TRBJ2-2; D is perhaps TRBD1 (6 bases). Germline CDR1 reads SGHNT; CDR2 reads YYREEE (reference sequence). There are 15 residues in the CDR3. V was shortened by 4 bases and J by 7 bases, with 17 bases between the two germline ends. In DNA, the CDR3 is TGTGCCAGCAGCCAGGGGCAGGCTCGGAACGGGGAGCTGTTTTTT. Protein: CASSQGQARNGELFF.

The chain carries TRBV6-5 and TRBJ1-5, with D perhaps TRBD1 (6 bases). The CDR3 has 12 residues. CDR1 is MNHEY, CDR2 SVGAGI, per germline. V lost 7 bases and J 7 bases, leaving 11 bases between the germline ends. The CDR3 region is CASTLGGQPQHF. The CDR3 DNA follows: TGTGCCAGCACCCTGGGGGGCCAGCCCCAGCATTTT.

CDR3 sequence (DNA): TGTGCCAGCAGCCATAGACTGGGGGGAGAGACCCAGTACTTC. Its translation: CASSHRLGGETQYF. The V call is TRBV6-2 or TRBV6-3, the J call TRBJ2-5, with D perhaps matching TRBD2 (6 bases). V was shortened by 6 bases and J by 4 bases, with 15 bases between the two germline ends. The germline V gene encodes CDR1 MNHEY and CDR2 SVGEGT. The CDR3 is made up of 14 amino acids.

J is TRBJ1-2 and V is TRBV12-5; a possible D gene is TRBD1 (5 bases). Trimming cost V 2 bases and J 1 base, with 11 bases left between them. The CDR3 runs 15 residues. Germline V gives CDR1 LGHNT, CDR2 FRNRAP. The DNA for the CDR3 is TGTGCTAGTGGTTTGTCAGGGAATCTTAACTATGGCTACACCTTC. It encodes CASGLSGNLNYGYTF.

This clone was seen a single time. V is TRBV7-9 and J is TRBJ1-4; tentatively, D is TRBD1 (5 bases). Germline lookup yields CDR1 SEHNR and CDR2 FQNEAQ (reference sequence). The CDR3 length is 15 residues. V was trimmed by 3 bases and J by 3 bases, leaving 11 bases between them. CDR3 bases: TGTGCCAGCAGCTTTGGGACGTTATCTAATGAAAAACTGTTTTTT. Translation: CASSFGTLSNEKLFF.